A single sample is the source of the 4 T cell receptor beta chains below, sequenced in a study of T-cell memory formation after mild COVID-19. TCRdb re-analysed the 5' RACE reads in MiXCR, keeping a single row per CDR3 protein. Here the sample spans about 360,000 distinct CDR3 sequences, around 15% being singletons. The sequenced sample was PBMCs or a T cell subset sorted from them (not recorded which). Every receptor here comes from a young man who had mild COVID-19 (a few samples of this study predate the infection). Cell type and time point are not known.

V and J are TRBV7-2 and TRBJ2-6, with D possibly TRBD1 on 6 matching bases. The V gene lost 5 bases and the J gene lost 1 base, with 12 bases spanning the gap. CDR3 size: 16 residues. Germline CDR1 SGHTA, CDR2 FQGNSA. The CDR3 nucleotides read TGTGCCAGCAGCGCCAGGGGTGGTTCTGGGGCCAACGTCCTGACTTTC. Translation gives CASSARGGSGANVLTF.

This clonotype showed up just a few times. The chain recombines TRBV10-3 with TRBJ1-2; no clear D gene. The germline V and J ends were trimmed by 5 bases and 1 base, with 14 bases remaining between them. The CDR3 totals 15 residues. Germline V CDR1 and CDR2: ENHRY, SYGVKD. The CDR3 bases are TGTGCCATCAGTCCTGGCGGAGGGCTTAACTATGGCTACACCTTC. The encoded protein is CAISPGGGLNYGYTF.

This clonotype was detected only a few times. The V and J genes are TRBV4-3 and TRBJ1-4; no reliable D call. The CDR3 spans 14 residues. The V end was cut by 3 bases, the J end by 7 bases, with 12 bases between. Germline V gene sequence: CDR1 LGHNA, CDR2 YSLEER. For the CDR3, the DNA is TGCGCCAGCAGCCATACCCGGGAGTTTGAAAAACTGTTTTTT. It specifies CASSHTREFEKLFF.

This sequence joins TRBV5-8 and TRBJ1-2; D gene ambiguous. The CDR3 contains 16 residues. V lost 0 bases and J 0 bases, leaving 12 bases between the germline ends. Looked up from germline, CDR1 is SGHTS and CDR2 is YDEGEE. CDR3 DNA: TGTGCCAGCAGCTTGGCCATCGGGTTTGCTAACTATGGCTACACCTTC. Translating gives CASSLAIGFANYGYTF.